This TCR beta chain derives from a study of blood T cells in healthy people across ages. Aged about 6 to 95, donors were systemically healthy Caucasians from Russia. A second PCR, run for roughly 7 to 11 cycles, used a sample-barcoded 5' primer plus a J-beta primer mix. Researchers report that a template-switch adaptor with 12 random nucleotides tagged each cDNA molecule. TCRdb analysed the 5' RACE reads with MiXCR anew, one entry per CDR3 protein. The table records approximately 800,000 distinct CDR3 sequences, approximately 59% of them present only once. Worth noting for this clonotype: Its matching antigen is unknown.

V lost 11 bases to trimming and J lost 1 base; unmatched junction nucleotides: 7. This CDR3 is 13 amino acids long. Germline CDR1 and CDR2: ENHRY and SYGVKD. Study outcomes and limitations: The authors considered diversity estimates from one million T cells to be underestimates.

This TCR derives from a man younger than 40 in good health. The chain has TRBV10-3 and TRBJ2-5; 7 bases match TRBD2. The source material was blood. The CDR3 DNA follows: TGTGCCGCCGCTAGCGGCCCCCAAGAGACCCAGTACTTC. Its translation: CAAASGPQETQYF.